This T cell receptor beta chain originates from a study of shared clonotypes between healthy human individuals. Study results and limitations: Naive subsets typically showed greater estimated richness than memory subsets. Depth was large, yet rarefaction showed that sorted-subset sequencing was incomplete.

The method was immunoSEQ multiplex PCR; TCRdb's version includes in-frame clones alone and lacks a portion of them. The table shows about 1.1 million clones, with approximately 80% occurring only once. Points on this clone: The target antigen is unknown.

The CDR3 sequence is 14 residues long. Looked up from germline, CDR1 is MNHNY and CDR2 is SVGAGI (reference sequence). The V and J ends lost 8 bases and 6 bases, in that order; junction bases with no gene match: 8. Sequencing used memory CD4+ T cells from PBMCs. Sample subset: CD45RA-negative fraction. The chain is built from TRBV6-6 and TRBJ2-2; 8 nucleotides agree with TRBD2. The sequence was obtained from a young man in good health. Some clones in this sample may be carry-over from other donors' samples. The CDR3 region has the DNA TGTGCCAGCGCGGCGCGGGAGGATTCCGGGGAGCTGTTTTTT. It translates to CASAAREDSGELFF.